This T cell receptor (beta chain) is drawn from a study of CD8+CD57+ T cells in acquired aplastic anemia. Study details: Among healthy donors, CD4+ cells averaged approximately 10 million reads.

Trimming removed 6 bases from V and 4 bases from J, with 15 bases in between. CDR3 length: 14 residues. Researchers used genomic DNA as the template to profile TCR beta VDJ and CDR3. One entry per CDR3 protein, called by TCRdb with MiXCR from the reads. The sample shows roughly 190,000 distinct CDR3 sequences, roughly half of them seen only once. The material sequenced was sorted CD4+, CD8+, or CD8+CD57+ T cells (not recorded which) from PBMCs. The chain couples TRBV12-3 or TRBV12-4 to TRBJ1-1, with D hard to call. The receptor's source is a human donor in good health, serving as a control. This CDR3 reads CASSAAGVSTEAFF. The CDR3 DNA is TGTGCCAGCAGCGCGGCTGGGGTGAGCACTGAAGCTTTCTTT.